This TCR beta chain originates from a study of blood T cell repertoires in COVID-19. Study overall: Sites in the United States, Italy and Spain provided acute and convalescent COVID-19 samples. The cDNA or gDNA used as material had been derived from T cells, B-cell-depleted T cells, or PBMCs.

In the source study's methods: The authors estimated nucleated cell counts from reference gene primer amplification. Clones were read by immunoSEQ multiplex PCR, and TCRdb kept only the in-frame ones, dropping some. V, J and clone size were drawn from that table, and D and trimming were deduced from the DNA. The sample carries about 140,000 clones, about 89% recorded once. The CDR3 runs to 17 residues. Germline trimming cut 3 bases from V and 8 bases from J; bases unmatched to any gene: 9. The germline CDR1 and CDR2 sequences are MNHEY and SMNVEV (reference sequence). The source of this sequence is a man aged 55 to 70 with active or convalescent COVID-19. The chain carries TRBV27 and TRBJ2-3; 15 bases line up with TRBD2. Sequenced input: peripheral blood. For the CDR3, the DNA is TGTGCCAGCAGTTTCGGGACTAGCGGGGGGCCCTTTGGTACGCAGTATTTT. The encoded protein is CASSFGTSGGPFGTQYF.